This TCR beta chain originates from a study of neurological immune-mediated disorders. Findings and limits, study-wide: It was HTLV-1-associated myelopathy that showed the most TCR clonal expansion, while multiple sclerosis showed the least, falling below healthy controls.

CDR1 is KGHSH, CDR2 LQKENI, per germline. CDR3 length: 11 residues. V dropped 9 bases and J dropped 0 bases, with 3 bases sitting between them. Synthesis of cDNA was performed by 5'RACE using 10-nucleotide random UMIs. MiXCR was run by TCRdb on the 5' RACE reads, yielding one entry per CDR3 protein. The sample has tens of thousands of distinct CDR3 sequences; roughly 12% are singletons. There are many counts of this clonotype. Antigen: not known. Sequencing was carried out using PBMCs. The receptor's source is a woman in her fifties or sixties in good health. This chain joins TRBV18 and TRBJ2-1; D is unresolved. This CDR3 is CASGSYNEQFF. CDR3 in DNA: TGTGCCAGTGGCTCCTACAATGAGCAGTTCTTC.